This entry lists 14 T cell receptor beta chains sequenced from one sample in a study of identical twins. TCRdb processed the 5' RACE reads anew with MiXCR; each CDR3 protein has one entry. The sample records 400,000 to 650,000 distinct CDR3 sequences, around 20% being singletons. Separately, the same data were catalogued under a study of T cells expressing NK-cell markers.

Sequenced sample: CD4+ T cells sorted from blood. Receptors originate from a woman between 18 and 30 years old in good health.

This clonotype was detected only a few times. J is TRBJ2-1 and V is TRBV20-1; 11 nucleotides align to TRBD2. CDR3 length: 15 amino acids. The V gene's germline CDR1 is DFQATT and CDR2 SNEGSKA (reference sequence). Trimming removed 3 bases from V and 8 bases from J; junction bases left unmatched: 9. Written as DNA, the CDR3 is TGCAGTGCTAGGGACGTAGCGGGAGGGCCCCATGAGCAGTTCTTC. Translation: CSARDVAGGPHEQFF.

This clonotype came up a few times. This chain joins TRBV18 and TRBJ2-7, with D unresolved. Germline-derived CDR1 and CDR2 are KGHSH and LQKENI. Trimming shortened V by 3 bases and J by 5 bases, and 17 bases separated the two germline ends. The CDR3 is made up of 15 amino acids. In nucleotides, the CDR3 is TGTGCCAGCTCACCGTCGGTCCCCCTGCGAGACGAGCAGTACTTC. This gives the protein CASSPSVPLRDEQYF.

This sequence joins TRBV6-1 and TRBJ2-1; D is undetermined. Germline assignment: CDR1 MNHNS and CDR2 SASEGT. Trimming left V 2 bases short and J 3 bases short, with 2 bases between. CDR3 length: 12 residues. The CDR3 coding sequence is TGTGCCAGCAGTGAAAACTACAATGAGCAGTTCTTC. Its protein product is CASSENYNEQFF.

The chain has TRBV5-6 and TRBJ1-3; D is uncertain. Germline V lookup: CDR1 SGHDT, CDR2 YYEEEE. The CDR3 totals 16 residues. Trimming stripped 0 bases from V and 3 bases from J, with 13 bases between. CDR3 in amino acids: CASSLAQSSGGNTIYF. CDR3 bases: TGTGCCAGCAGCTTGGCCCAAAGCAGTGGTGGAAACACCATATATTTT.

This clonotype was found a few times. The chain combines TRBV7-2 with TRBJ2-3, with D possibly matching TRBD2 (6 bases). The CDR3 is made up of 17 amino acids. Germline V gene data show CDR1 as SGHTA and CDR2 as FQGNSA. Trimming left V 0 bases short and J 4 bases short, with 17 bases between. In nucleotides, the CDR3 is TGTGCCAGCAGCTTAGCCCCTCGGGGGAGTGGGTCAGATACGCAGTATTTT. Translation: CASSLAPRGSGSDTQYF. Looking up the rest from reference TRBV7-2 and TRBJ2-3 gives the full variable domain: GAGVSQSPSNKVTEKGKDVELRCDPISGHTALYWYRQSLGQGLEFLIYFQGNSAPDKSGLPSDRFSAERTGGSVSTLTIQRTQQEDSAVYLCASSLAPRGSGSDTQYFGPGTRLTVL.

This clonotype was picked up a small number of times. In DNA form, the CDR3 reads TGCGCCAGCAGCCAAGATCGGCGGGGGGGGCCGTACAATGAGCAGTTCTTC. This encodes CASSQDRRGGPYNEQFF. The rearrangement uses TRBV4-1 and TRBJ2-1, with 9 positions matching TRBD2. The CDR3 runs 17 residues. Losses at the gene ends were 0 bases for V and 4 bases for J; bases not matched to a gene: 7. Germline V gene sequence: CDR1 MGHRA, CDR2 YSYEKL.

This clonotype was picked up a small number of times. The chain links TRBV20-1 to TRBJ2-1; TRBD1 might be the D (6 bases). Germline lookup yields CDR1 DFQATT and CDR2 SNEGSKA (reference sequence). Trimming shortened V by 5 bases and J by 6 bases, and 23 bases separated the two germline ends. The CDR3 runs 16 residues. This CDR3 reads CSASYGRLRGGNEQFF. The CDR3 DNA follows: TGCAGTGCTTCCTACGGCCGCCTAAGAGGGGGCAATGAGCAGTTCTTC.

This clonotype was counted between two and nine times. The rearrangement uses TRBV20-1 and TRBJ1-6; no reliable D call. CDR1 is DFQATT and CDR2 is SNEGSKA in the germline V gene (reference sequence). The CDR3 has 13 amino acids. With 0 bases removed from V and 9 bases from J, the gap between germline ends came to 9 bases. CDR3 region: CSARENPSSPLHF. CDR3 coding DNA: TGCAGTGCTAGAGAGAACCCTAGTTCACCCCTCCACTTT.

A few counts support this clonotype. This chain joins TRBV29-1 and TRBJ2-7, with TRBD1 identical over 10 bases. Per the germline V gene, CDR1 is SQVTM and CDR2 is ANQGSEA. After removal of 7 bases from V and 0 bases from J, the junction contained 12 bases not matched to a gene. The CDR3 is 16 residues long. CDR3 region: CSGKRRGDRGSYEQYF. The DNA for the CDR3 is TGCAGCGGAAAACGTCGGGGGGACAGGGGCTCCTACGAGCAGTACTTC.

The chain combines TRBV7-2 with TRBJ2-5; 13 bases match TRBD2. V lost 3 bases and J lost 3; bases outside the gene matches: 1. CDR1 is SGHTA, CDR2 FQGNSA, per germline. The length of the CDR3 is 15 residues. As DNA, the CDR3 is TGTGCCAGCAGCTTCACTAGCGGGAGGGAAGAGACCCAGTACTTC. It codes for CASSFTSGREETQYF.

In its sample, this clonotype was seen once. The CDR3 DNA reads TGTGCCTGGAACCGTAGCGGGAGGGCTAGAAACATTCAGTACTTC. Its translation is CAWNRSGRARNIQYF. The chain uses TRBV30 and TRBJ2-4; 11 bases fit TRBD2. V shed 4 bases, J shed 6 bases, and the junction held 8 bases outside the gene matches. Germline values: CDR1 GTSNPN, CDR2 SVGIG (reference sequence). The CDR3 is 15 amino acids.

In its sample, this clonotype was seen a few times. The chain recombines TRBV9 with TRBJ2-1; no clear D. V was pared by 0 bases and J by 6 bases, with 7 bases between. CDR1 SGDLS and CDR2 YYNGEE come from the germline V gene. CDR3 length equals 13 residues. This CDR3 reads CASSVEGGNEQFF. As DNA, the CDR3 is TGTGCCAGCAGCGTAGAAGGTGGCAATGAGCAGTTCTTC.

V is TRBV27 and J is TRBJ2-7; unclear D gene. Per the germline V gene, CDR1 is MNHEY and CDR2 is SMNVEV (reference sequence). This CDR3 is 15 amino acids long. With 1 base removed from V and 3 bases from J, the gap between germline ends came to 13 bases. Here the CDR3 reads CASSLLGSENYEQYF. In nucleotides, the CDR3 is TGTGCCAGCAGTTTATTGGGTAGTGAGAACTACGAGCAGTACTTC.

This clonotype was observed many times. This sequence joins TRBV6-6 and TRBJ2-3; no firm D call. Germline CDR1 and CDR2: MNHNY and SVGAGI (reference sequence). V was pared by 7 bases and J by 2 bases, with 10 bases between. This CDR3 is built from 13 residues. CDR3 DNA sequence: TGTGCCAGCACCTTCGCCCTCACAGATACGCAGTATTTT. It codes for CASTFALTDTQYF.